One and the same sample provided the 16 T cell receptor beta chains below, sequenced in a study of glioma-infiltrating T cells. TCR alpha and beta CDR3 regions were amplified from RNA using iRepertoire nested multiplex PCR. TCRdb called the multiplex PCR reads again in MiXCR, with one record for every CDR3 protein. The sample records some 120,000 distinct CDR3 sequences, roughly 20% being singletons. Sequencing used glioma tissue, nonneoplastic brain tissue, or PBMCs (not recorded which). All receptors come from a human donor with low-grade glioma or glioblastoma, undergoing nonglioma brain surgery, or in good health (not recorded which).

A remark on this clonotype: A much larger clone is a single base away; this may be a read error. The CDR3 DNA reads TGTGCCAGCAAGGACAGCGGCGCGGAGTCGGGCTACACCTTC. It translates to CASKDSGAESGYTF. The V call is TRBV12-3 or TRBV12-4, the J call TRBJ1-2; tentative D call: TRBD1 (6 bases). Trimming left V 7 bases short and J 8 bases short, with 20 bases between. The CDR3 covers 14 residues.

This clonotype has a count of ten or more. V usage is TRBV15 and J usage is TRBJ2-7; 9 nucleotides agree with TRBD2. Trimming removed 1 base from V and 7 bases from J; junction bases left unmatched: 14. The CDR3 has 17 amino acids. CDR1 and CDR2 (germline): LNHNV, YYDKDF (reference sequence). The CDR3 DNA sequence: TGTGCCACCAGCAGAGTCGAAGCGGGAGGCTACCTTCCGGAGCAGTACTTC. Amino acid sequence: CATSRVEAGGYLPEQYF.

There are a few counts of this clonotype. This chain joins TRBV5-4 and TRBJ2-1; TRBD1 matches at 8 bases. Germline CDR1 SGHNT, CDR2 YYREEE (reference sequence). This CDR3 region has 15 residues. V lost 4 bases to trimming and J lost 2 bases; unmatched junction nucleotides: 5. The CDR3 region is CASSIPGQAYNEQFF. The DNA for the CDR3 is TGTGCCAGCAGCATACCGGGACAGGCCTACAATGAGCAGTTCTTC.

A single count supports this clonotype. A read error is likely, as this CDR3 ends without the conserved phenylalanine or tryptophan. The J gene is TRBJ1-6, the V gene TRBV20-1, with 8 bases that match TRBD1. The CDR3 covers 16 residues. Germline V gives CDR1 DFQATT, CDR2 SNEGSKA (reference sequence). The CDR3 is CSARDRDSSYNSPLHS. DNA for the CDR3: TGCAGTGCTAGGGACAGGGATAGCTCCTATAACTCACCCCTCCACTCT.

This chain uses TRBV29-1 with TRBJ1-4, with D maybe TRBD1 (6 bases). The V end lost 6 bases, the J end lost 0 bases, and 8 bases lay between the germline ends. Germline lookup yields CDR1 SQVTM and CDR2 ANQGSEA. The CDR3 totals 13 residues. The CDR3 sequence: CSVRQATNEKLFF. The CDR3 DNA reads TGCAGCGTCCGACAGGCAACTAATGAAAAACTGTTTTTT.

Notes on this clonotype: A much larger clone differs by one base, so this may be a read error. The rearrangement uses TRBV24-1 and TRBJ1-5; 7 bases are shared with TRBD1. This CDR3 has 16 amino acids. Trimming took 9 bases from V and 5 from J; bases not matched to a gene: 15. Germline CDR1 is KGHDR and CDR2 is SFDVKD. This chain's CDR3 is CATGPSRQGGDQPQHF. For the CDR3, the DNA is TGTGCCACCGGCCCGTCCAGACAGGGAGGGGATCAGCCCCAGCATTTT.

As regards this clonotype: Given a much more abundant clone one base away, this may be a read error. V gene TRBV7-2 combines with J gene TRBJ2-7; tentative D call: TRBD1 (6 bases). Germline assignment: CDR1 SGHTA and CDR2 FQGNSA. The ends were cut back, 5 bases at V and 3 bases at J, with 26 bases in the middle. The CDR3 runs 18 residues. The CDR3 bases are TGTGCCAGCAGCCAAAGACTACAGGGAGAGTCCGACCTCTACGAGCAGTACTTC. This gives the protein CASSQRLQGESDLYEQYF.

The chain carries TRBV11-2 and TRBJ2-3; D might be TRBD2 (6 bases). The germline gives CDR1 SGHAT, CDR2 FQNNGV. Trimming shortened V by 4 bases and J by 3 bases, and 11 bases separated the two germline ends. The CDR3 runs to 14 residues. CDR3 amino acids: CASSSPGGTDTQYF. The CDR3 nucleotides read TGTGCCAGCAGCTCTCCCGGGGGAACAGATACGCAGTATTTT.

This clonotype was picked up many times. The CDR3 nucleotides are TGTGCCAGCTCACCACCGGACTTCCAAGAGACCCAGTACTTC. Translation: CASSPPDFQETQYF. V and J are TRBV18 and TRBJ2-5; D perhaps matches TRBD2 (5 bases). This CDR3 contains 14 residues. Germline-derived CDR1 and CDR2 are KGHSH and LQKENI. V dropped 0 bases and J dropped 1 base, with 6 bases sitting between them.

The gene calls are TRBV12-3 or TRBV12-4 and TRBJ2-1, with TRBD1 identical over 8 bases. CDR3 length: 16 amino acids. Trimming removed 7 bases from V and 7 bases from J; junction bases left unmatched: 15. The CDR3 bases are TGTGCCAGCACCTATTCCGGGGGACAGGTTGGAAATGAGCAGTTCTTC. The encoded protein is CASTYSGGQVGNEQFF.

V is TRBV12-3 or TRBV12-4 and J is TRBJ1-5, with D unresolved. The V end lost 5 bases, the J end lost 0 bases, and 11 bases lay between the germline ends. This CDR3 region has 15 residues. The CDR3, as DNA: TGTGCCAGCAGTCGGGGTGGGAATAGCAATCAGCCCCAGCATTTT. It codes for CASSRGGNSNQPQHF.

This chain joins TRBV9 and TRBJ2-1; possible D gene TRBD2, 6 bases. V was pared by 4 bases and J by 9 bases, with 17 bases between. The CDR3 sequence is 14 residues long. CDR1 SGDLS and CDR2 YYNGEE come from the germline V gene. The CDR3 protein is CASSPPTSIPEQFF. CDR3 in DNA: TGTGCCAGCAGCCCGCCCACTAGCATTCCTGAGCAGTTCTTC.

Ten or more counts support this clonotype. The chain uses TRBV6-1 and TRBJ2-7; D might be TRBD1 or TRBD2, each matching 5 bases. Trimming removed 8 bases at V and 3 bases at J, with 11 bases between. The length of the CDR3 is 12 residues. The germline CDR1 and CDR2 sequences are MNHNS and SASEGT. For the CDR3, the DNA is TGTGCCAGCCTGGGACGGAACTACGAGCAGTACTTC. Translation gives CASLGRNYEQYF.

This clonotype came up many times. This chain connects TRBV28 to TRBJ1-2; D is unclear. This CDR3 is 13 amino acids long. Germline V gene sequence: CDR1 MDHEN, CDR2 SYDVKM. V was cut by 3 bases and J by 3 bases, with 8 bases left in between. The CDR3 reads CASSLGKDYGYTF. The DNA of the CDR3 is TGTGCCAGCAGTTTGGGCAAAGACTATGGCTACACCTTC.

At least ten counts were recorded for this clonotype. The CDR3 loop is CASSLWSGTEETQYF. CDR3 in DNA: TGTGCCAGCAGTTTATGGTCCGGGACAGAAGAGACCCAGTACTTC. This chain uses TRBV27 with TRBJ2-5; TRBD1 aligns across 7 bases. Germline CDR1 and CDR2: MNHEY and SMNVEV (reference sequence). Trimming cost V 1 base and J 3 bases; bases outside gene matches: 5. The CDR3 consists of 15 residues.

A note on this clonotype: A much larger clonotype is one base distant, so this may be a read error. V usage is TRBV29-1 and J usage is TRBJ2-1, with D possibly TRBD2 on 5 matching bases. The V and J ends lost 4 bases and 8 bases respectively, with 6 bases between them. The CDR3 loop spans 10 amino acids. From germline, CDR1 is SQVTM and CDR2 ANQGSEA. The CDR3 DNA is TGCAGCGTTGTGGGAGATGAGCAGTTCTTC. It specifies CSVVGDEQFF.